These T cell receptor beta chains were read from a single sample in a study of T cells in Graves' hyperthyroidism and ophthalmopathy. TCRdb re-called the multiplex PCR reads with MiXCR, one entry per CDR3 protein. Of approximately 610,000 distinct CDR3 sequences in the sample, 14% to 15% were seen once. The sequenced sample consisted of blood. These receptors originate from a woman aged 40 to 50 with Graves' ophthalmopathy. The CDR3 runs from the conserved cysteine through the conserved F or W.

j_call v_call cdr3_aa
TRBJ1-5 TRBV6-1 CASSLGGALQPQHF
TRBJ2-7 TRBV11-2 CASSLDKGEQYF
TRBJ2-7 TRBV18 CASSPDRDFYEQYF
TRBJ1-1 TRBV7-9 CASSPGQAPNTEAFF
TRBJ2-7 TRBV6-2/TRBV6-3 CASSDGLSYSYEQYF
TRBJ2-2 TRBV7-7 CASSPGRGAHTGELFF
TRBJ2-5 TRBV7-8 CASSLELAGVGETQYF
TRBJ2-7 TRBV6-5 CASKRDRGRLYEQYF
TRBJ2-5 TRBV5-1 CASSPADTGRALEETQYF
TRBJ1-2 TRBV12-3/TRBV12-4 CASSLSGSFYGYTF
TRBJ2-6 TRBV12-3/TRBV12-4 CASRQGGSSSGANVLTF
TRBJ2-2 TRBV6-5 CASSYSGQGTGELFF
TRBJ2-5 TRBV9 CASSVGGTSFETQYF
TRBJ2-5 TRBV10-1 CASSEPGETQYF
TRBJ2-7 TRBV6-2/TRBV6-3 CASSGRSAGGLTYEQYF
TRBJ2-1 TRBV11-1 CASSFSGLAGVNEQFF
TRBJ1-1 TRBV19 CASRPQVGNTEAFF
TRBJ2-7 TRBV6-5 CASITGGATTDEQYF
TRBJ2-2 TRBV7-3 CASARLAGGQGTGELFF
TRBJ1-2 TRBV11-2 CASSLSTGYNYGYTF
TRBJ2-5 TRBV7-2 CASSPGTSGRLETQYF
TRBJ1-2 TRBV19 CASSIGAVDGYGYTF
TRBJ2-1 TRBV12-5 CASGLAGQGGSVF
TRBJ1-1 TRBV29-1 CSDTGQLNTEAFF
TRBJ1-1 TRBV30 CAWSVGLGNTEAFF
TRBJ2-5 TRBV2 CASSLGGGLGKTQYF
TRBJ2-7 TRBV20-1 CSASHYEQYF
TRBJ1-6 TRBV11-2 CASSLRTVTGNSPLHF
TRBJ1-2 TRBV27 CASSFVRGYGYTF
TRBJ2-5 TRBV7-9 CASSFNPQSGLQETQYF
TRBJ2-2 TRBV7-7 CASSSLGLADGGELFF
TRBJ2-4 TRBV30 CAWESGGVKNIQYF
TRBJ1-1 TRBV5-1 CASSTAGATEAFF
TRBJ1-1 TRBV19 CASSIGQVAFF
TRBJ2-7 TRBV28 CASSLSPWFGDRAEQYF
TRBJ1-1 TRBV28 CASSAPGQLNTEAFF
TRBJ1-5 TRBV28 CASSPLLGGAQPQHF
TRBJ2-7 TRBV6-2/TRBV6-3 CASRSPGLPYEQYF
TRBJ1-1 TRBV28 CASSLWRENTEAFF
TRBJ1-5 TRBV19 CASSIDNSNQPQHF
TRBJ2-7 TRBV11-2 CASSRAFEQYF
TRBJ1-2 TRBV30 CAWSSTGLYGYTF
TRBJ1-6 TRBV6-1 CASSEGNSPLHF
TRBJ1-2 TRBV28 CASSQGPLSFDGYTF
TRBJ2-1 TRBV9 CASSVESPGLAYNEQFF
TRBJ2-2 TRBV2 CASSALDPGLAGTGELFF
TRBJ1-2 TRBV4-3 CASSQDRQPTRYGYTF
TRBJ2-5 TRBV3-1 CASSQVGLPMGETQYF
TRBJ2-5 TRBV6-1 CASRETSGHEFQETQYF
TRBJ2-5 TRBV19 CASSIPGAPQEAQYF
TRBJ2-1 TRBV6-1 CASSVPDRDYNEQFF
TRBJ2-5 TRBV18 CASSPKGTGQETQYF
TRBJ2-2 TRBV12-3/TRBV12-4 CASSPRTASTGELFF